This TCR beta chain is drawn from a study of technical replicates of blood from a handful of donors (dated by TCRdb to about 2017). This clone was detected once. Its antigen is unknown. It has no much larger one-base neighbor in the sample; base qualities were not kept. The CDR3, cysteine through phenylalanine, is 13 amino acids long. Just the 39-base CDR3 DNA is kept, in frame starting at base 1. V was cut back by 6 bases and J by 5 bases, leaving a gap of 13 bases between them. CDR1 and CDR2, per the germline V gene, are SNHLY and FYNNEI. The method was the immunoSEQ multiplex PCR assay. TCRdb provides this immuneACCESS table in a form limited to in-frame rearrangements. Some clones are lacking; in checked studies, under half of them reflect an unresolved V gene, and why the rest are absent is not known. For this sample the table gives some 69,000 clones, of which approximately 88% were detected only once. 4% to 5% of the sample is taken by the ten largest.

The TCR sequence derives from a human donor in good health. Some clones in this sample may be carry-over from other donors' samples. The source material was PBMCs. The chain is made from TRBV2 and TRBJ1-1; the D gene is perhaps TRBD1, on 5 matching bases. The CDR3 in this case is CASRTGTTTEAFF. The DNA sequence is TGTGCCAGCAGGACCGGGACTACTACTGAAGCTTTCTTT.